Listed below are T cell receptor beta chains from one sample, sequenced in a study of vaccination and CD4 T cells after COVID-19. For these TCRs, the target antigens are not known. TCRdb processed the PCR reads anew with MiXCR; each CDR3 protein has one entry. The repertoire holds 11,000 to 15,000 distinct CDR3 sequences, with 25% to 35% as singletons. The specimen sequenced was CD4+ T cells from blood, cultured in vitro. These receptor sequences come from a human donor who had recovered from COVID-19. CDR3s include the opening cysteine and the closing phenylalanine or tryptophan. The D gene is left open where the match is weak. Rows give clone size only sometimes, using once, few, many, or a class for an expanded clone.

d_call	clone_size	v_call	j_call	cdr3_nt	cdr3_aa
NA	NA	TRBV10-3	TRBJ1-1	TGTGCCATCAGCTTCGGGACCGCCGGGGGTGAAGCTTTCTTT	CAISFGTAGGEAFF
NA	NA	TRBV20-1	TRBJ1-1	TGCAGCTATTCTGGGACCCCGAACACTGAAGCTTTCTTT	CSYSGTPNTEAFF
TRBD1	NA	TRBV10-3	TRBJ1-1	TGTGCCATCATGGGGACAGGGGGCCCACTGAGTTTGGCTTTCTTT	CAIMGTGGPLSLAFF
NA	NA	TRBV19	TRBJ2-1	TGTGCCAGTAGTCGACAGGCGATTGGGAATGAGCAGTTCTTC	CASSRQAIGNEQFF
NA	few	TRBV5-1	TRBJ2-3	TGCGCCAGCAGCGGGCCGGGGGCGCTCTCAGATACGCAGTATTTT	CASSGPGALSDTQYF
TRBD1	few	TRBV6-5	TRBJ2-7	TGTGCCAGCAGTTCAACAGGGGGGCAGTACTTC	CASSSTGGQYF
NA	medium-sized	TRBV2	TRBJ1-5	TGTGCCAGCAGTGTCCCCGGACATAGCAATCAGCCCCAGCATTTT	CASSVPGHSNQPQHF
TRBD1	few	TRBV10-1	TRBJ1-3	TGCGCCAGCAGCACGGGACAGGGAGAAAACACCATATATTTT	CASSTGQGENTIYF
NA	NA	TRBV5-4	TRBJ2-2	TGTGCCAGCAGCCCGGGGACTTACCCCTCGTCGAACACCGGGGAGCTGTTTTTT	CASSPGTYPSSNTGELFF
NA	NA	TRBV24-1	TRBJ2-3	TGTGCCACCAGTGACTCTGCCTCAGGGGCAGATACGCAGTATTTT	CATSDSASGADTQYF
NA	NA	TRBV6-1	TRBJ1-1	TGTGCCAGCAGTGAAGTAACAGCTCGAACTGAAGCTTTCTTT	CASSEVTARTEAFF
NA	NA	TRBV5-1	TRBJ1-5	TGCGCCAGCAGCTGGAGCGGGGGAGGCACAGATACGCAGCATTTT	CASSWSGGGTDTQHF
TRBD1	few	TRBV29-1	TRBJ2-7	TGCAGCGCACGGACAGGCACCTACGAGCAGTACTTC	CSARTGTYEQYF
NA	few	TRBV6-5	TRBJ2-3	TGTGCCAGCAGTTCTCTAATTACAGATACGCAGTATTTT	CASSSLITDTQYF
NA	few	TRBV18	TRBJ2-2	TGTGCCAGCTCACGGGCACAGGGGAACACCGGGGAGCTGTTTTTT	CASSRAQGNTGELFF
NA	NA	TRBV7-2	TRBJ2-7	TGTGCCAGCAGCTTGCAGCACTCCTACGAGCAGTACTTC	CASSLQHSYEQYF
TRBD1	medium-sized	TRBV19	TRBJ1-2	TGTGCCAGTAGTTTCCAGACAGGGGGCGACTATGGCTACACCTTC	CASSFQTGGDYGYTF
TRBD1	NA	TRBV5-5	TRBJ2-1	TGTGCCAGCAGCTTGATGGGACAGGGATACAATGAGCAGTTCTTC	CASSLMGQGYNEQFF
NA	NA	TRBV6-1	TRBJ1-2	TGTGCCAGCAGTGCCGGGCTTCCTTTCTATGGCTACACCTTC	CASSAGLPFYGYTF
NA	NA	TRBV30	TRBJ1-1	TGTTCAAATAGGGGACTAAGGAACACTGAAGCTTTCTTT	CSNRGLRNTEAFF
NA	NA	TRBV11-2	TRBJ2-2	TGTGCCAGCAGACGGGGTCATGGGACCGGGGAGCTGTTTTTT	CASRRGHGTGELFF
NA	few	TRBV5-4	TRBJ1-1	TGTGCCAGCAGCTTACCGGGGTACATGAACACTGAAGCTTTCTTT	CASSLPGYMNTEAFF
TRBD2	few	TRBV7-2	TRBJ2-7	TGTGCCAGCAGCTTAAGTAGCGGGGGGGCGGTTTACGAGCAGTACTTC	CASSLSSGGAVYEQYF
TRBD1	NA	TRBV6-1	TRBJ1-1	TGTGCCGGAAAGCCTAATACCGGGACAGACGTTGAAGCTTTCTTT	CAGKPNTGTDVEAFF
TRBD1	NA	TRBV6-4	TRBJ2-7	TGTGCCAGCAGGGACAGGGGGAGGTACGAGCAGTACTTC	CASRDRGRYEQYF
NA	NA	TRBV15	TRBJ2-3	TGTGCCACCAGCAGAGTAGCAGATACGCAGTATTTT	CATSRVADTQYF
TRBD2	NA	TRBV27	TRBJ2-3	TGTGCCAGCTCATGGGACTACAAAATATCAGATACGCAGTATTTT	CASSWDYKISDTQYF
TRBD1	NA	TRBV5-5	TRBJ1-1	TGTGCCAGCAGCGATCCCAGGGGGAGCACTGAAGCTTTCTTT	CASSDPRGSTEAFF
NA	few	TRBV7-6	TRBJ1-1	TGTGCCAGCAGCTTAGGGGTAGGGAACACTGAAGCTTTCTTT	CASSLGVGNTEAFF
TRBD1	NA	TRBV4-2	TRBJ1-1	TGTGCCAGCAGCCCACCAGGGACAGCGAACACTGAAGCTTTCTTT	CASSPPGTANTEAFF
NA	NA	TRBV11-2	TRBJ2-7	TGTGCCAGCAGGATGACTGCCTCCTACGAGCAGTACTTC	CASRMTASYEQYF
NA	few	TRBV2	TRBJ1-2	TGTGCCAGCAGTGCTTCGCCCCTACAAGCCTATGGCTACACCTTC	CASSASPLQAYGYTF
TRBD2	NA	TRBV24-1	TRBJ2-5	TGTGCCACTGTTCGCAGCTTCGGGACTAGCGGCACCCAAGAGACCCAGTACTTC	CATVRSFGTSGTQETQYF
TRBD1	NA	TRBV5-1	TRBJ1-2	TGCGCCAGCAGCTGGGGGGACAGGGCCACCTATGGCTACACCTTC	CASSWGDRATYGYTF
TRBD1	NA	TRBV7-9	TRBJ2-1	TGTGCCAGCAGCTTATCCTATACAGGGGCCGTGGACAATGAGCAGTTCTTC	CASSLSYTGAVDNEQFF
NA	few	TRBV19	TRBJ1-1	TGTGCCAGTAGTATGGCGGGGGTTCGGACGACCGAGGCTTTCTTT	CASSMAGVRTTEAFF
TRBD2	large	TRBV6-1	TRBJ2-3	TGTGCCAGCACCCCGGGAGGGGGTCATTATACGCAGTATTTT	CASTPGGGHYTQYF
NA	NA	TRBV11-2	TRBJ2-2	TGTGCCAGCAGCTTAGGTCGCACCGGGGAGCTGTTTTTT	CASSLGRTGELFF
TRBD1	NA	TRBV5-6	TRBJ1-6	TGTGCCAGCAGCCGCCGGGACAGAGATTCACCCCTCCACTTT	CASSRRDRDSPLHF
TRBD2	NA	TRBV5-1	TRBJ2-6	TGCGCCAGCAGCTCCAGCGGGGGGCCTGGGGCCAACGTCCTGACTTTC	CASSSSGGPGANVLTF
TRBD1	NA	TRBV5-1	TRBJ1-1	TGCGCCAGCAGCGGGGGACAGATGAACACTGAAGCTTTCTTT	CASSGGQMNTEAFF
TRBD1	medium-sized	TRBV19	TRBJ1-1	TGTGCCAGTCTCGGGACAGGGGGGGTGAACACTGAAGCTTTCTTT	CASLGTGGVNTEAFF
NA	few	TRBV30	TRBJ2-5	TGTGCCTGGAGAGGACAAGAGACCCAGTACTTC	CAWRGQETQYF
TRBD2	NA	TRBV12-3/TRBV12-4	TRBJ2-5	TGTGCCAGCTCTCTTCAATCCGGGGGAGGGGAGACCCAGTACTTC	CASSLQSGGGETQYF
NA	NA	TRBV29-1	TRBJ1-2	TGCAGCGTTGAGAAGGGAGCTGGGGAGGGCTACACCTTC	CSVEKGAGEGYTF
TRBD1	few	TRBV19	TRBJ1-3	TGTGCCAGTAGTATTGGGACAGGGGTTGGAAACACCATATATTTT	CASSIGTGVGNTIYF
NA	few	TRBV19	TRBJ2-2	TGTGCCACCAACCCTACCGACATTGCCGGGGAGCTGTTTTTT	CATNPTDIAGELFF
NA	NA	TRBV30	TRBJ2-5	TGTGCCTGGAGTGTCGTCAGGATGGAGACCCAGTACTTC	CAWSVVRMETQYF
NA	NA	TRBV7-2	TRBJ1-6	TGTGCCAGCATCCTTCCGGGACGATATAATTCACCCCTCCACTTT	CASILPGRYNSPLHF
NA	NA	TRBV10-1	TRBJ2-2	TGCGCCAGCAGTGGTTATAACACCGGGGAGCTGTTTTTT	CASSGYNTGELFF
TRBD2	NA	TRBV18	TRBJ2-2	TGTGCCAGCTCACCACTCAGGACTAGCCTAAACACCGGGGAGCTGTTTTTT	CASSPLRTSLNTGELFF
TRBD1	NA	TRBV10-1	TRBJ1-6	TGCGCCAGCAGTGAAAGGGGGCGATCACCCCTCCACTTT	CASSERGRSPLHF
NA	NA	TRBV6-1	TRBJ2-1	TGTGCCAGCAGACTGGCGACAGGTTACAATGAGCAGTTCTTC	CASRLATGYNEQFF
TRBD1	few	TRBV12-3/TRBV12-4	TRBJ1-2	TGTGCCAGCAGTTTAGCTGTGACAGGGGGCGTGGGAAGGTATGGCTACACCTTC	CASSLAVTGGVGRYGYTF
NA	few	TRBV5-4	TRBJ1-4	TGTGCCAGCAGCTTAGACCCGGGTACTAATGAAAAACTGTTTTTT	CASSLDPGTNEKLFF
TRBD2	NA	TRBV6-2/TRBV6-3	TRBJ2-2	TGTGCCAGCAGAAAAACTAGCGGGGGAAACACCGGGGAGCTGTCTTTT	CASRKTSGGNTGELSF
NA	NA	TRBV10-2	TRBJ1-1	TGCGCCAGCAGGGGCCCAACAGGGAACACTGAAGCTTTCTTT	CASRGPTGNTEAFF
TRBD1	NA	TRBV20-1	TRBJ1-1	TGCAGTGCCTCAAAAACAGGGGTGAACACTGAAGCTTTCTTT	CSASKTGVNTEAFF